A single sample is the source of the 32 T cell receptor beta chains below, sequenced in a study of shared clonotypes between healthy human individuals. TCRdb's copy holds only in-frame clones and misses some; the assay was immunoSEQ multiplex PCR. The profile shows roughly 680,000 clones, roughly 72% of them singletons. Sequencing was carried out using memory CD4+ T cells sorted from blood. The subset was: CD45RA-negative fraction. The receptors shown here come from a woman in her 30s in good health.

The rearrangement joins TRBV15 to TRBJ2-4; D may be TRBD2 (7 bases). CDR1 and CDR2 from the germline V gene are LNHNV and YYDKDF (reference sequence). V gave up 0 bases and J gave up 8 bases, with 20 bases separating them. CDR3 length equals 17 residues. CDR3 bases: TGTGCCACCAGCAGAGATGGGGCCCGCGGGGGCCTGGACATTCAGTACTTC. Protein sequence: CATSRDGARGGLDIQYF.

V gene TRBV5-4 combines with J gene TRBJ1-2; D might be TRBD1 (5 bases). Trimming took 4 bases from V and 2 from J, leaving 12 bases between them. This CDR3 has 14 residues. Germline CDR1 is SGHNT and CDR2 is YYREEE (reference sequence). DNA for the CDR3: TGTGCCAGCAGCGAGGGTTGGGGCAACTATGGCTACACCTTC. Protein sequence: CASSEGWGNYGYTF.

Only a few counts were recorded for this clone. The chain recombines TRBV28 with TRBJ2-3; D not resolved. The CDR3 length is 16 residues. The germline gives CDR1 MDHEN, CDR2 SYDVKM. The V gene lost 4 bases and the J gene lost 2 bases, with 16 bases spanning the gap. DNA of the CDR3: TGTGCCAGCAGTTCCATGGGCCTCGTACCCACAGATACGCAGTATTTT. It codes for CASSSMGLVPTDTQYF.

The CDR3 region is CASSPTGYSQETQYF. CDR3 nucleotide sequence: TGTGCCAGCTCACCAACAGGGTACTCCCAAGAGACCCAGTACTTC. This chain uses TRBV18 with TRBJ2-5; D perhaps matches TRBD1 (6 bases). CDR3 size: 15 residues. Looked up from germline, CDR1 is KGHSH and CDR2 is LQKENI. Trimming pared 2 bases from V and 1 base from J, leaving 11 bases between.

This clone has only a few counts. The chain couples TRBV13 to TRBJ1-2; the match to TRBD1 covers 7 bases. V lost 7 bases, J lost 2 bases, and 13 bases stayed unmatched. The CDR3 is 16 amino acids. Germline lookup yields CDR1 PRHDT and CDR2 FYEKMQ (reference sequence). For the CDR3, the DNA is TGTGCCAGCACCACCTCGTACCAGACAGGGAACTATGGCTACACCTTC. Protein sequence: CASTTSYQTGNYGYTF.

Comments on this clone: The same CDR3 also results from other DNA sequences found in this sample. The rearrangement uses TRBV20-1 and TRBJ2-1, with D hard to call. This CDR3 spans 11 amino acids. V dropped 5 bases and J dropped 3 bases, with 5 bases sitting between them. CDR1 and CDR2 (germline): DFQATT, SNEGSKA (reference sequence). This CDR3 is CSAPDYNEQFF. The CDR3 coding sequence is TGCAGTGCTCCAGACTACAATGAGCAGTTCTTC.

This rearrangement joins TRBV5-1 to TRBJ1-1; D call uncertain. The CDR3 is 15 residues long. From germline, CDR1 is SGHRS and CDR2 YFSETQ. V gave up 4 bases and J gave up 1 base, with 14 bases separating them. The CDR3 spells CASSGSLAENTEAFF. In DNA, the CDR3 is TGCGCCAGCAGCGGTTCCCTGGCGGAGAACACTGAAGCTTTCTTT.

The V gene is TRBV29-1, the J gene TRBJ1-2; 9 nucleotides align to TRBD1. With 6 bases clipped from V and 7 bases from J, the junction kept 3 bases outside the gene matches. Germline V gene data show CDR1 as SQVTM and CDR2 as ANQGSEA. The CDR3 runs to 11 residues. CDR3 nucleotide sequence: TGCAGCGTCGGGACAGGGAGTGGCTACACCTTC. Translation: CSVGTGSGYTF.

The V and J genes are TRBV19 and TRBJ2-7; D unclear. V shed 5 bases and J shed 0 bases, with 11 bases lying between them. The germline CDR1 and CDR2 sequences are LNHDA and SQIVND (reference sequence). The CDR3 consists of 14 residues. CDR3 residues: CASSSRGGSYEQYF. The CDR3 DNA sequence: TGTGCCAGTAGTTCCCGAGGCGGCTCCTACGAGCAGTACTTC.

This chain connects TRBV11-3 to TRBJ2-1, with no clear D. V shed 1 base and J shed 6 bases, with 4 bases lying between them. Per germline, CDR1 SGHNT and CDR2 YENEEA. This CDR3 contains 12 residues. For the CDR3, the DNA is TGTGCCAGCAGCTTAGTCCGCAATGAGCAGTTCTTC. Residues: CASSLVRNEQFF. The complete variable domain, with remaining parts taken from reference TRBV11-3 and TRBJ2-1, reads EAGVVQSPRYKIIEKKQPVAFWCNPISGHNTLYWYLQNLGQGPELLIRYENEEAVDDSQLPKDRFSAERLKGVDSTLKIQPAELGDSAVYLCASSLVRNEQFFGPGTRLTVL.

The chain links TRBV5-1 to TRBJ2-7; no firm D call. Per the germline V gene, CDR1 is SGHRS and CDR2 is YFSETQ. The V end was cut by 5 bases, the J end by 3 bases, with 12 bases between. The CDR3 extends over 13 amino acids. In DNA, the CDR3 is TGCGCCAGCAGAACAGAGCTGCACTACGAGCAGTACTTC. This encodes CASRTELHYEQYF.

About this clone: A much larger clone lies a single base off, so this may be a read error. At the DNA level, this CDR3 is encoded by other sequences in the same sample as well. The chain is built from TRBV11-1 and TRBJ1-1; D is unresolved. V was cut by 5 bases and J by 3 bases, with 10 bases left in between. This CDR3 has 13 amino acids. The germline gives CDR1 SGHAT, CDR2 FQDESV (reference sequence). The CDR3: CASSPQRDTEAFF. The CDR3, as DNA: TGTGCCAGCAGCCCACAGCGGGACACTGAAGCTTTCTTT. Full variable domain (rest looked up from reference TRBV11-1 and TRBJ1-1): EAEVAQSPRYKITEKSQAVAFWCDPISGHATLYWYRQILGQGPELLVQFQDESVVDDSQLPKDRFSAERLKGVDSTLKIQPAELGDSAMYLCASSPQRDTEAFFGQGTRLTVV.

The V call is TRBV9, the J call TRBJ1-3; no clear D. The CDR3 length is 15 residues. Trimming removed 0 bases at V and 0 bases at J, with 7 bases between. Per the germline V gene, CDR1 is SGDLS and CDR2 is YYNGEE. CDR3 in amino acids: CASSVEGHSGNTIYF. The CDR3 DNA follows: TGTGCCAGCAGCGTAGAAGGGCACTCTGGAAACACCATATATTTT.

This clone was observed a handful of times. V usage is TRBV2 and J usage is TRBJ1-2; maybe TRBD1 (5 bases). V lost 2 bases to trimming and J lost 6 bases, with 13 bases between them. There are 14 residues in the CDR3. Germline lookup yields CDR1 SNHLY and CDR2 FYNNEI. The CDR3 spells CASSELGPADGYTF. The DNA for the CDR3 is TGTGCCAGCAGTGAACTGGGGCCCGCAGATGGCTACACCTTC.

This chain joins TRBV28 and TRBJ1-2; D perhaps matches TRBD1 (6 bases). The CDR3 is made up of 16 amino acids. V was shortened by 3 bases and J by 1 base, with 15 bases between the two germline ends. Germline V gene sequence: CDR1 MDHEN, CDR2 SYDVKM. CDR3 sequence: CASSLFGTPFNYGYTF. In nucleotides, the CDR3 is TGTGCCAGCAGTTTGTTCGGGACACCGTTTAACTATGGCTACACCTTC.

This clone was recorded a few times. The V call is TRBV5-1, the J call TRBJ2-6, with D possibly TRBD2 on 6 matching bases. Germline V gene lookup returns CDR1 SGHRS and CDR2 YFSETQ. CDR3 length: 16 residues. V was clipped by 4 bases and J by 2 bases, with 13 bases between them. The CDR3 reads CASSPGVITGANVLTF. The CDR3 DNA sequence: TGCGCCAGCAGCCCGGGGGTTATCACTGGGGCCAACGTCCTGACTTTC.

This clone came up many times. The gene calls are TRBV5-4 and TRBJ1-2, with TRBD1 matching 9 bases. From germline, CDR1 is SGHNT and CDR2 YYREEE (reference sequence). The CDR3 contains 16 residues. V trimming: 2 bases; J trimming: 2 bases; junction bases outside the gene matches: 7. The CDR3 spells CASSLSGTGLNYGYTF. DNA for the CDR3: TGTGCCAGCAGCTTATCCGGGACAGGGCTCAACTATGGCTACACCTTC. Full variable domain (rest looked up from reference TRBV5-4 and TRBJ1-2): ETGVTQSPTHLIKTRGQQVTLRCSSQSGHNTVSWYQQALGQGPQFIFQYYREEENGRGNFPPRFSGLQFPNYSSELNVNALELDDSALYLCASSLSGTGLNYGYTFGSGTRLTVV.

This clone was observed a handful of times. This chain uses TRBV27 with TRBJ2-5; 10 bases fit TRBD1. The V segment lost 4 bases and the J segment 7 bases; nucleotides outside the gene matches: 6. The CDR3 is 14 residues long. From germline, CDR1 is MNHEY and CDR2 SMNVEV (reference sequence). The CDR3 region has the DNA TGTGCCAGCAGTTCGGGACAGGGGTTGGGGACCCAGTACTTC. This codes for CASSSGQGLGTQYF.

The V gene is TRBV11-2, the J gene TRBJ1-1; D is undetermined. The CDR3 runs 14 residues. Germline CDR1 reads SGHAT; CDR2 reads FQNNGV. Trimming pared 4 bases from V and 2 bases from J, leaving 11 bases between. The CDR3 DNA follows: TGTGCCAGCAGCTCAAAACTAGGTAACACTGAAGCTTTCTTT. Translation: CASSSKLGNTEAFF.

This clone showed up just a few times. V and J are TRBV19 and TRBJ2-1, with D possibly called TRBD1 or TRBD2 (6 bases each). The CDR3 loop spans 14 amino acids. Germline V gives CDR1 LNHDA, CDR2 SQIVND (reference sequence). V was shortened by 9 bases and J by 6 bases, with 18 bases between the two germline ends. The CDR3 protein is CASHRGVFSNEQFF. As DNA, the CDR3 is TGTGCCAGCCATAGGGGGGTCTTCTCCAATGAGCAGTTCTTC.

This chain uses TRBV29-1 with TRBJ2-1; possibly TRBD1 for D (6 bases). Trimming stripped 3 bases from V and 0 bases from J, with 15 bases between. The length of the CDR3 is 16 residues. Germline V lookup: CDR1 SQVTM, CDR2 ANQGSEA. In nucleotides, the CDR3 is TGCAGCGTTGATATTGCTGGACAGAGCTCCTACAATGAGCAGTTCTTC. Translating it yields CSVDIAGQSSYNEQFF.

The chain carries TRBV7-2 and TRBJ2-7, with D perhaps TRBD2 (5 bases). This CDR3 spans 14 amino acids. V lost 5 bases to trimming and J lost 2 bases, with 13 bases between them. Germline-derived CDR1 and CDR2 are SGHTA and FQGNSA. The CDR3 spells CASSRPPGTYEQYF. As DNA, the CDR3 is TGTGCCAGCAGCCGCCCCCCGGGGACCTACGAGCAGTACTTC.

This clone was seen more than once but under ten times. At the DNA level, this CDR3 is encoded by other sequences in the same sample as well. The chain couples TRBV19 to TRBJ2-7; 9 bases map to TRBD1. Trimming cost V 4 bases and J 4 bases; bases outside gene matches: 8. Germline V gives CDR1 LNHDA, CDR2 SQIVND (reference sequence). The CDR3 consists of 15 residues. The CDR3 spells CASSTLGTGLYEQYF. CDR3 DNA sequence: TGTGCCAGTAGTACCCTCGGGACAGGGTTATACGAGCAGTACTTC.

On this clone itself: The sample carries other DNA sequences with the same CDR3. V usage is TRBV28 and J usage is TRBJ1-3, with D possibly matching TRBD1 (5 bases). V was shortened by 4 bases and J by 0 bases, with 13 bases between the two germline ends. From germline, CDR1 is MDHEN and CDR2 SYDVKM. This CDR3 is built from 16 residues. This chain's CDR3 is CASSSPTADSGNTIYF. Written as DNA, the CDR3 is TGTGCCAGCAGTTCCCCGACAGCGGACTCTGGAAACACCATATATTTT.

CDR3 amino acids: CASSLGGRITGELFF. The DNA of the CDR3 is TGCGCCAGCAGCTTGGGCGGGAGAATCACCGGGGAGCTGTTTTTT. The chain carries TRBV5-1 and TRBJ2-2; 7 nucleotides align to TRBD2. Trimming cost V 0 bases and J 4 bases; bases outside gene matches: 3. Looked up from germline, CDR1 is SGHRS and CDR2 is YFSETQ. CDR3 length: 15 residues.

This chain connects TRBV7-3 to TRBJ2-6; D unclear. Germline CDR1 and CDR2: SGHTA and FQGTGA. V lost 4 bases to trimming and J lost 0 bases, with 7 bases between them. The CDR3 contains 15 residues. The CDR3 spells CASSSTSSGANVLTF. The CDR3 DNA is TGTGCCAGCAGCTCTACAAGCTCTGGGGCCAACGTCCTGACTTTC. Combining the CDR3 with reference TRBV7-3 and TRBJ2-6 gives the whole variable domain GAGVSQTPSNKVTEKGKYVELRCDPISGHTALYWYRQSLGQGPEFLIYFQGTGAADDSGLPNDRFFAVRPEGSVSTLKIQRTERGDSAVYLCASSSTSSGANVLTFGAGSRLTVL.

The rearrangement links TRBV30 to TRBJ1-4; D unclear. V lost 1 base to trimming and J lost 0 bases, with 6 bases between them. This CDR3 spans 14 amino acids. Germline V gene lookup returns CDR1 GTSNPN and CDR2 SVGIG (reference sequence). CDR3 in DNA: TGTGCCTGGAGTGAGGTGCCAACTAATGAAAAACTGTTTTTT. Amino acids: CAWSEVPTNEKLFF.

V is TRBV5-8 and J is TRBJ1-1; 7 positions agree with TRBD1. The CDR3 is 14 amino acids. The germline gives CDR1 SGHTS, CDR2 YDEGEE. V shed 0 bases and J 3 bases; nucleotides not matched to a gene: 2. The CDR3: CASSLGRGDTEAFF. CDR3 bases: TGTGCCAGCAGCTTGGGCAGGGGGGACACTGAAGCTTTCTTT.

This chain joins TRBV6-4 and TRBJ2-7, with 10 bases aligning to TRBD1. Germline values: CDR1 MRHNA, CDR2 SNTAGT. Losses at the gene ends were 3 bases for V and 4 bases for J; bases not matched to a gene: 9. This CDR3 has 16 amino acids. The CDR3, as DNA: TGTGCCAGCAGTGAGGCAGCCGGGACAGGGGCGTACGAGCAGTACTTC. As protein: CASSEAAGTGAYEQYF.

The J gene is TRBJ1-1, the V gene TRBV6-6; 9 bases agree with TRBD1. The CDR3 spans 14 residues. V dropped 2 bases and J dropped 6; count of bases not matched to a gene: 4. CDR1 is MNHNY and CDR2 is SVGAGI in the germline V gene (reference sequence). CDR3 in amino acids: CASSYVQGAAEAFF. The CDR3 nucleotides are TGTGCCAGCAGTTACGTACAGGGGGCCGCTGAAGCTTTCTTT.

This chain joins TRBV7-2 and TRBJ2-3, with D possibly matching TRBD1 (6 bases). With 0 bases removed from V and 1 base from J, the gap between germline ends came to 14 bases. Germline V gene sequence: CDR1 SGHTA, CDR2 FQGNSA. This CDR3 is built from 17 residues. CDR3 sequence (DNA): TGTGCCAGCAGCTTAGCGCCGGGCAGGGGCCGCACAGATACGCAGTATTTT. Its translation is CASSLAPGRGRTDTQYF.

The V gene is TRBV6-1, the J gene TRBJ2-2; possible D gene TRBD2, 7 bases. CDR1 is MNHNS, CDR2 SASEGT, per germline. The V gene lost 7 bases and the J gene lost 7 bases, with 19 bases spanning the gap. The CDR3 contains 15 residues. The CDR3 bases are TGTGCCAGCATTCTGTTGGGGGGGGCAGGCGGGGAGCTGTTTTTT. Its translation is CASILLGGAGGELFF.